The 5 T cell receptor beta chains in this list originate from one sample, sequenced in a study of cytomegalovirus exposure and HLA in healthy donors (dated by TCRdb to about 2017). Library creation used the immunoSEQ multiplex PCR assay. A mixture of 60 forward primers for TCR Vbeta segments and 13 reverse primers for TCR Jbeta segments was used in the multiplex PCR. What TCRdb holds here is the immuneACCESS table cut down to in-frame rearrangements. Part of the clones is not present; checked against another copy, under half of the missing clones reflect an unresolved V gene, and the others are unexplained. In this sample the table shows about 94,000 clones, approximately 80% of which occur a single time. The leading ten clones occupy about 9.3% of the sample. Sequencing was carried out using PBMCs. These receptors were taken from a human donor in good health.

V usage is TRBV4-1 and J usage is TRBJ2-7, with D possibly being TRBD1 (6 bases). The ends were cut back, 0 bases at V and 4 bases at J, with 13 bases in the middle. The CDR3 runs to 15 residues. CDR1 and CDR2 from the germline V gene are MGHRA and YSYEKL. This chain's CDR3 is CASSQDKAGEYEQYF. The CDR3 DNA follows: TGCGCCAGCAGCCAAGATAAGGCAGGGGAGTACGAGCAGTACTTC.

This clone appeared once. The chain couples TRBV14 to TRBJ2-5; TRBD2 aligns across 13 bases. Per the germline V gene, CDR1 is SGHDN and CDR2 is FVKESK. The V gene end was trimmed by 1 base and the J gene end by 5 bases; junction bases not matched to a gene: 7. The CDR3 runs 17 residues. As DNA, the CDR3 is TGTGCCAGCAGCCAAGGCTGGACTAGCGGGAGTTTGGAGACCCAGTACTTC. Its translation is CASSQGWTSGSLETQYF.

The genes are TRBV27 and TRBJ2-7, with 9 bases matching TRBD1. Trimming cost V 1 base and J 3 bases; bases outside gene matches: 7. Germline values: CDR1 MNHEY, CDR2 SMNVEV (reference sequence). The CDR3 covers 16 residues. The CDR3: CASSLLTGTGFYEQYF. The CDR3 DNA follows: TGTGCCAGCAGTTTATTAACCGGGACAGGGTTCTACGAGCAGTACTTC.

This chain uses TRBV7-9 with TRBJ1-3; D may be TRBD1 (5 bases). Trimming left V 5 bases short and J 4 bases short, with 12 bases between. Germline assignment: CDR1 SEHNR and CDR2 FQNEAQ (reference sequence). CDR3 length equals 14 residues. This CDR3 is CASSLRGSGNTIYF. In nucleotides, the CDR3 is TGTGCCAGCAGCCTCCGGGGGTCGGGAAACACCATATATTTT.

CDR3 sequence (DNA): TGTGCCAGCACCCTACTAGCGAGCACCGGGGAGCTGTTTTTT. Encoded protein: CASTLLASTGELFF. This chain connects TRBV7-9 to TRBJ2-2; TRBD2 matches 7 bases. CDR3 size: 14 residues. The germline V gene has CDR1 SEHNR and CDR2 FQNEAQ (reference sequence). V shed 7 bases and J 4 bases; nucleotides not matched to a gene: 6.